The text below deals with one T cell receptor beta chain. What it binds is not known. The data stem from a study of blood T cells in healthy people across ages. A J-beta primer mix and a sample-barcoded 5' primer were used in a second PCR of roughly 7 to 12 cycles. From the 5' RACE reads, TCRdb called clonotypes with MiXCR, one entry per CDR3 protein. The sample shows about 840,000 distinct CDR3 sequences, 25% to 30% of them seen only once. Findings and caveats of the study: Measured against age, TCR beta diversity per million T cells decreased in a roughly linear manner.

This CDR3 comprises 14 residues. The germline V gene encodes CDR1 SGHTA and CDR2 FQGNSA. Trimming took 4 bases from V and 6 from J, leaving 15 bases between them. These data were likewise used in another study, on T cells of mothers and their children. As that study records: The people who donated were three healthy Caucasian mothers and their six children. Barcodes for each sample and 2-4 random nucleotides were added by the M1S primer used in the second PCR. For each mother, over 8.5 million TCR beta CDR3 reads were obtained, and for each child, approximately 3 million.

Sequencing was carried out using blood. The V and J genes are TRBV7-2 and TRBJ1-2; D gene ambiguous. This TCR came from a middle-aged woman in good health. The CDR3 protein is CASSSAAIPHGYTF. The CDR3 nucleotides are TGTGCCAGCAGCTCAGCAGCGATCCCCCATGGCTACACCTTC.